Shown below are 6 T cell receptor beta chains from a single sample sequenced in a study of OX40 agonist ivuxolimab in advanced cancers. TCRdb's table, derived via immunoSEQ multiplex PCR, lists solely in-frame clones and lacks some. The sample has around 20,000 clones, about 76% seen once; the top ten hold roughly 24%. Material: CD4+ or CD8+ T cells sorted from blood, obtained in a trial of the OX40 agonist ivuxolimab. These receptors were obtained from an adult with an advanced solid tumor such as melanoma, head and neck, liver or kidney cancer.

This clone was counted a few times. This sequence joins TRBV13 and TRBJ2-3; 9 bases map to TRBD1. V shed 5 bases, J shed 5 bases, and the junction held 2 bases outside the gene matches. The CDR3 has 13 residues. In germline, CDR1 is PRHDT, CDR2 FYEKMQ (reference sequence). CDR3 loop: CASSDRGVDTQYF. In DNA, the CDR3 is TGTGCCAGCAGCGACAGGGGGGTAGATACGCAGTATTTT.

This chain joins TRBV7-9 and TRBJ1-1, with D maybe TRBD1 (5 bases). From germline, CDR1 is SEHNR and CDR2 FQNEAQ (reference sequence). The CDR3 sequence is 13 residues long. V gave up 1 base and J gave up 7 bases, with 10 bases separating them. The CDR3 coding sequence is TGTGCCAGCAGCTTAGGAATAACAGGTGAAGCTTTCTTT. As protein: CASSLGITGEAFF.

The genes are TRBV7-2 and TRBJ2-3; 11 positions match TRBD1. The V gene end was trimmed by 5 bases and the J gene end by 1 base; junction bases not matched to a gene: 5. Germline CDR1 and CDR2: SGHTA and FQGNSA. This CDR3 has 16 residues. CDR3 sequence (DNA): TGTGCCAGCAGCCCCGGACAGGGGGCAGGCACAGATACGCAGTATTTT. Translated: CASSPGQGAGTDTQYF.

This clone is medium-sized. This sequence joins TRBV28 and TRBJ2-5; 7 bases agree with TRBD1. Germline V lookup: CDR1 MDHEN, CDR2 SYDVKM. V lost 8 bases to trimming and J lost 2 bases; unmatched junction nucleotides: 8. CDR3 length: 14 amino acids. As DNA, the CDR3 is TGTGCCAGCGCTCTGGGCAGGGGGCAAGAGACCCAGTACTTC. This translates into CASALGRGQETQYF.

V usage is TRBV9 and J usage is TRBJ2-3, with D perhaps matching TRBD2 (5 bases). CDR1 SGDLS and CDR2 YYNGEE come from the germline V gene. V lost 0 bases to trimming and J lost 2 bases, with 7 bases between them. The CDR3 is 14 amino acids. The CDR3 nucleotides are TGTGCCAGCAGCGTAGACGGGATCACAGATACGCAGTATTTT. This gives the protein CASSVDGITDTQYF.

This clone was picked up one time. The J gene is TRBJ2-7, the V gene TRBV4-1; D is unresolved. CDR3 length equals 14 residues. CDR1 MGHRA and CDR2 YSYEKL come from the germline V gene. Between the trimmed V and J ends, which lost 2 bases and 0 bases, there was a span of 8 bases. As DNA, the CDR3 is TGCGCCAGCAGCCAACCCGGGCCCTCCTACGAGCAGTACTTC. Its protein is CASSQPGPSYEQYF.